The T cell receptor (beta chain) described here comes from a study of cytomegalovirus exposure and HLA in healthy donors. General observations from the study: The authors enumerated 150 to 200 TCR beta chains as linked to cytomegalovirus. The availability of immune exposure information extended only to CMV serostatus. Within an earlier analysis, most TCR beta V segments proved productive either about 87% or about 30% of the time.

The CDR3 runs 13 residues. The ends lost 5 bases at V and 3 bases at J; junction bases unmatched: 3. From germline, CDR1 is SGHVS and CDR2 FNYEAQ. With respect to this clone: Its target is not known.

Use of 60 Vbeta and 13 Jbeta primers characterized the PCR. Authors' data handling: In a later analysis, the count reached some 73 million unique TCR beta chains, with roughly 11 million shared. TCRdb keeps only in-frame clones here, not all; method: immunoSEQ multiplex PCR. Clone size and the V and J calls come from that table; the DNA yielded D and trimming. There are around 65,000 clones in the sample, with more than 5% held by the top ten. The sequence came from a man younger than 45 in good health and CMV-seropositive. Material for sequencing was PBMCs. The chain uses TRBV7-6 and TRBJ2-7; 8 bases are shared with TRBD2. The CDR3 sequence is CASSNSGNYEQYF. The CDR3 DNA sequence: TGTGCCAGCAGCAATAGCGGGAACTACGAGCAGTACTTC. Supplemented by reference TRBV7-6 and TRBJ2-7, the full variable domain reads GAGVSQSPRYKVTKRGQDVALRCDPISGHVSLYWYRQALGQGPEFLTYFNYEAQQDKSGLPNDRFSAERPEGSISTLTIQRTEQRDSAMYRCASSNSGNYEQYFGPGTRLTVT.